These T cell receptor beta chains were read from a single sample in a study of control samples from healthy donors and cancer patients. Sequencing used immunoSEQ multiplex PCR; TCRdb keeps in-frame clones, though not all of them. This table holds 82,000 or so clones, 94% found once. Sequencing input: blood. These receptors were collected from a woman in her late teens or twenties in good health. Both conserved end residues are part of each CDR3. The order of the fields is J gene, clone size, CDR3 length, V gene, D gene, CDR3 protein, CDR3 DNA. A D gene is named only where the DNA matches it firmly. Size is omitted from some rows. Given values are once, few, many or a class for expanded clones.

j_call: TRBJ2-7; clone_size: NA; cdr3_length: 15; v_call: TRBV6-2/TRBV6-3; d_call: NA; cdr3_aa: CASSYVGGPDYEQYF; cdr3_nt: TGTGCCAGCAGTTACGTCGGGGGACCCGACTACGAGCAGTACTTC
j_call: TRBJ1-6; clone_size: NA; cdr3_length: 19; v_call: TRBV27; d_call: NA; cdr3_aa: CASSLGLRRASSYNSPLHF; cdr3_nt: TGTGCCAGCAGTTTAGGATTGCGCAGGGCTAGCTCCTATAATTCACCCCTCCACTTT
j_call: TRBJ2-7; clone_size: NA; cdr3_length: 14; v_call: TRBV6-5; d_call: NA; cdr3_aa: CASSQRTVPYEQYF; cdr3_nt: TGTGCCAGCAGTCAGAGGACAGTTCCCTACGAGCAGTACTTC
j_call: TRBJ2-6; clone_size: NA; cdr3_length: 17; v_call: TRBV18; d_call: NA; cdr3_aa: CASSPRARAGGANVLTF; cdr3_nt: TGTGCCAGCTCACCCCGGGCTAGGGCAGGCGGGGCCAACGTCCTGACTTTC
j_call: TRBJ2-1; clone_size: NA; cdr3_length: 12; v_call: TRBV7-8; d_call: NA; cdr3_aa: CASSSYNNEQFF; cdr3_nt: TGTGCCAGCAGCTCCTATAACAATGAGCAGTTCTTC
j_call: TRBJ2-5; clone_size: NA; cdr3_length: 22; v_call: TRBV28; d_call: NA; cdr3_aa: CASSLAGTGAPEAGGPQETQYF; cdr3_nt: TGTGCCAGCAGTTTAGCCGGGACAGGGGCGCCGGAGGCGGGGGGGCCTCAAGAGACCCAGTACTTC
j_call: TRBJ1-5; clone_size: NA; cdr3_length: 15; v_call: TRBV27; d_call: TRBD1; cdr3_aa: CASSLLGRGDQPQHF; cdr3_nt: TGTGCCAGCAGTTTATTGGGCAGGGGGGATCAGCCCCAGCATTTT
j_call: TRBJ1-4; clone_size: once; cdr3_length: 17; v_call: TRBV15; d_call: NA; cdr3_aa: CATRTKGGGFLNEKLFF; cdr3_nt: TGTGCCACCAGAACCAAAGGTGGGGGGTTCCTTAATGAAAAACTGTTTTTT
j_call: TRBJ1-6; clone_size: NA; cdr3_length: 12; v_call: TRBV19; d_call: NA; cdr3_aa: CASSVWASPLHF; cdr3_nt: TGTGCCAGTAGTGTTTGGGCCTCACCCCTCCACTTT
j_call: TRBJ2-2; clone_size: NA; cdr3_length: 15; v_call: TRBV19; d_call: TRBD2; cdr3_aa: CATQGGTSGTGELFF; cdr3_nt: TGTGCCACCCAAGGGGGGACTAGCGGCACCGGGGAGCTGTTTTTT
j_call: TRBJ1-6; clone_size: NA; cdr3_length: 13; v_call: TRBV27; d_call: TRBD1; cdr3_aa: CASRRQGPSPLHF; cdr3_nt: TGTGCCAGCAGGAGACAGGGTCCGTCACCCCTCCACTTT
j_call: TRBJ2-1; clone_size: NA; cdr3_length: 12; v_call: TRBV11-3; d_call: NA; cdr3_aa: CASSSPSDEQFF; cdr3_nt: TGTGCCAGCAGCTCCCCCTCGGATGAGCAGTTCTTC
j_call: TRBJ2-7; clone_size: NA; cdr3_length: 16; v_call: TRBV10-1; d_call: TRBD2; cdr3_aa: CASMVRVAGFSYEQYF; cdr3_nt: TGCGCCAGCATGGTAAGGGTAGCGGGATTCTCCTACGAGCAGTACTTC
j_call: TRBJ1-5; clone_size: NA; cdr3_length: 15; v_call: TRBV3-1/TRBV3-2; d_call: NA; cdr3_aa: CASSQQQGINQPQHF; cdr3_nt: TGTGCCAGCAGCCAACAACAGGGTATCAATCAGCCCCAGCATTTT
j_call: TRBJ1-3; clone_size: NA; cdr3_length: 15; v_call: TRBV7-2; d_call: NA; cdr3_aa: CASSLESAATSQVSF; cdr3_nt: TGTGCCAGCAGCTTAGAATCGGCAGCAACCTCCCAGGTTTCTTTT
j_call: TRBJ1-2; clone_size: NA; cdr3_length: 12; v_call: TRBV6-5; d_call: NA; cdr3_aa: CASTNRAYGYTF; cdr3_nt: TGTGCCAGCACAAACAGAGCCTATGGCTACACCTTC
j_call: TRBJ2-1; clone_size: NA; cdr3_length: 13; v_call: TRBV9; d_call: NA; cdr3_aa: CASSVAGRDEQFF; cdr3_nt: TGTGCCAGCAGCGTAGCGGGTAGGGATGAGCAGTTCTTC
j_call: TRBJ1-5; clone_size: NA; cdr3_length: 13; v_call: TRBV19; d_call: NA; cdr3_aa: CASSQTGNQPQHF; cdr3_nt: TGTGCCAGTAGTCAAACAGGCAATCAGCCCCAGCATTTT
j_call: TRBJ2-7; clone_size: once; cdr3_length: 15; v_call: TRBV11-2; d_call: NA; cdr3_aa: CASSFVIDGTYEQYF; cdr3_nt: TGTGCCAGCAGCTTCGTGATAGACGGGACCTACGAGCAGTACTTC
j_call: TRBJ2-1; clone_size: once; cdr3_length: 15; v_call: TRBV5-1; d_call: NA; cdr3_aa: CASSRNLGPRNEQFF; cdr3_nt: TGCGCCAGCAGCAGGAACCTCGGCCCTAGGAATGAGCAGTTCTTC
j_call: TRBJ1-6; clone_size: NA; cdr3_length: 15; v_call: TRBV6-5; d_call: TRBD1; cdr3_aa: CASSSLRQGDSPLHF; cdr3_nt: TGTGCCAGCAGCTCCCTTAGACAGGGAGACTCACCCCTCCACTTT
j_call: TRBJ2-2; clone_size: NA; cdr3_length: 13; v_call: TRBV12-3/TRBV12-4; d_call: TRBD2; cdr3_aa: CASVPAGVRELFF; cdr3_nt: TGTGCCAGCGTCCCCGCGGGGGTTCGGGAGCTGTTTTTT
j_call: TRBJ2-7; clone_size: once; cdr3_length: 13; v_call: TRBV2; d_call: NA; cdr3_aa: CANQGVGFYEQYF; cdr3_nt: TGTGCCAACCAGGGAGTTGGTTTCTACGAGCAGTACTTC
j_call: TRBJ1-3; clone_size: NA; cdr3_length: 12; v_call: TRBV10-1; d_call: NA; cdr3_aa: CASSDRGNTIYF; cdr3_nt: TGCGCCAGCAGTGATCGCGGAAACACCATATATTTT
j_call: TRBJ1-3; clone_size: NA; cdr3_length: 16; v_call: TRBV11-2; d_call: NA; cdr3_aa: CASSFPDSYSGNTIYF; cdr3_nt: TGTGCCAGCAGCTTCCCAGACAGCTACTCTGGAAACACCATATATTTT
j_call: TRBJ2-5; clone_size: NA; cdr3_length: 15; v_call: TRBV2; d_call: NA; cdr3_aa: CASSDGGRGRETQYF; cdr3_nt: TGTGCCAGCAGTGATGGTGGCAGGGGCCGGGAGACCCAGTACTTC
j_call: TRBJ1-2; clone_size: once; cdr3_length: 15; v_call: TRBV28; d_call: NA; cdr3_aa: CASSLLQGGTYGYTF; cdr3_nt: TGTGCCAGCAGTTTACTCCAGGGAGGGACCTATGGCTACACCTTC
j_call: TRBJ1-4; clone_size: once; cdr3_length: 15; v_call: TRBV14; d_call: NA; cdr3_aa: CASSQVSPGREKLFF; cdr3_nt: TGTGCCAGCAGCCAAGTTAGCCCAGGGCGGGAAAAACTGTTTTTT
j_call: TRBJ2-7; clone_size: NA; cdr3_length: 12; v_call: TRBV27; d_call: NA; cdr3_aa: CASSLLGREQYF; cdr3_nt: TGTGCCAGCAGTTTACTCGGGCGGGAGCAGTACTTC
j_call: TRBJ1-5; clone_size: NA; cdr3_length: 15; v_call: TRBV6-1; d_call: TRBD1; cdr3_aa: CASSDRQGGGQPQHF; cdr3_nt: TGTGCCAGCAGTGACCGACAGGGGGGGGGTCAGCCCCAGCATTTT
j_call: TRBJ2-7; clone_size: few; cdr3_length: 13; v_call: TRBV5-1; d_call: NA; cdr3_aa: CASSGRGLYEQYF; cdr3_nt: TGCGCCAGCAGCGGCAGGGGTCTCTACGAGCAGTACTTC
j_call: TRBJ2-7; clone_size: NA; cdr3_length: 15; v_call: TRBV27; d_call: TRBD2; cdr3_aa: CASSPGWGGFYEQYF; cdr3_nt: TGTGCCAGCAGTCCTGGTTGGGGGGGGTTCTACGAGCAGTACTTC
j_call: TRBJ2-7; clone_size: NA; cdr3_length: 15; v_call: TRBV19; d_call: TRBD1; cdr3_aa: CASSNRDRASYEQYF; cdr3_nt: TGTGCCAGTAGTAACCGGGACAGGGCAAGCTACGAGCAGTACTTC
j_call: TRBJ2-7; clone_size: few; cdr3_length: 12; v_call: TRBV27; d_call: NA; cdr3_aa: CASSLSGHEQYF; cdr3_nt: TGTGCCAGCAGTTTATCGGGCCACGAGCAGTACTTC
j_call: TRBJ1-1; clone_size: NA; cdr3_length: 13; v_call: TRBV12-3/TRBV12-4; d_call: NA; cdr3_aa: CASRPQGTHEAFF; cdr3_nt: TGTGCCAGCAGACCTCAGGGGACCCATGAAGCTTTCTTT
j_call: TRBJ1-2; clone_size: once; cdr3_length: 16; v_call: TRBV6-1; d_call: NA; cdr3_aa: CASSEVWAPTAYGYTF; cdr3_nt: TGTGCCAGCAGTGAAGTCTGGGCCCCTACTGCCTATGGCTACACCTTC